This passage covers 24 T cell receptor beta chains from one sample sequenced in a study of T cell repertoires in cytomegalovirus infection (dated by TCRdb to between 2019 and 2020). Data came from an Illumina HiSeq 1500. Through fastp at Q25 and MiXCR, TCRdb rebuilt clones from the public reads, retaining in-frame beta chains. Here each entry gathers all rows of one CDR3 protein and keeps the most common genes and DNA. The sample table lists roughly 77,000 distinct CDR3 sequences, under 5% of them with a count of one. The ten most abundant clones make up around 22% of the sample. Sequencing was carried out using PBMCs. The receptors were gathered from a human donor in good health (CMV status not recorded). Some clones in this sample may be carry-over from other donors' samples.

This sequence joins TRBV7-2 and TRBJ1-3; 8 nucleotides agree with TRBD1. With 6 bases clipped from V and 2 bases from J, the junction kept 0 bases outside the gene matches. The CDR3 totals 13 residues. Germline V gives CDR1 SGHTA, CDR2 FQGNSA. CDR3 sequence reads: CASRTGAGNTIYF. CDR3 in DNA: TGTGCCAGCAGGACAGGGGCTGGAAACACCATATATTTT.

This clonotype was counted at least ten times. The J gene is TRBJ1-5, the V gene TRBV30; D may be TRBD1 (5 bases). CDR3 length equals 16 residues. V lost 0 bases, J lost 2 bases, and 14 bases lay in between. The germline gives CDR1 GTSNPN, CDR2 SVGIG (reference sequence). CDR3: CAWSVHWGIGNQPQHF. The CDR3 DNA reads as TGTGCCTGGAGTGTACATTGGGGGATAGGCAATCAGCCCCAGCATTTT.

This clonotype came up a few times. This sequence joins TRBV19 and TRBJ2-7, with D possibly matching TRBD1 (6 bases). Germline V lookup: CDR1 LNHDA, CDR2 SQIVND (reference sequence). The CDR3 spans 14 residues. The ends were cut back, 6 bases at V and 2 bases at J, with 14 bases in the middle. CDR3 nucleotides: TGTGCCAGTAGCCAACCGGGACAAACCTACGAGCAGTACTTC. This codes for CASSQPGQTYEQYF.

This clonotype came up many times. The gene calls are TRBV2 and TRBJ2-2; no definite D call. CDR3 length equals 12 residues. Germline CDR1 and CDR2: SNHLY and FYNNEI. V was cut by 7 bases and J by 1 base, with 4 bases left in between. The CDR3, as DNA: TGTGCCAGCACAGAGAACACCGGGGAGCTGTTTTTT. Protein product: CASTENTGELFF.

In its sample, this clonotype was seen many times. This sequence joins TRBV7-2 and TRBJ1-6; tentatively, D is TRBD1 (5 bases). With 1 base removed from V and 7 bases from J, the gap between germline ends came to 11 bases. The CDR3 runs to 15 residues. Germline assignment: CDR1 SGHTA and CDR2 FQGNSA. The CDR3 spells CASSLENPGNSPLHF. The CDR3, as DNA: TGTGCCAGCAGCTTAGAAAATCCAGGGAATTCACCCCTCCACTTT.

This clonotype was recorded many times. The gene calls are TRBV7-2 and TRBJ2-7, with 8 bases lining up with TRBD1. Germline lookup yields CDR1 SGHTA and CDR2 FQGNSA. The CDR3 extends over 14 amino acids. V shed 5 bases, J shed 8 bases, and the junction held 11 bases outside the gene matches. CDR3 loop: CASSIRQGLFQQYF. For the CDR3, the DNA is TGTGCCAGCAGCATCAGACAGGGGTTATTCCAGCAGTACTTC.

This clonotype was detected ten times or more. The rearrangement joins TRBV2 to TRBJ1-5; no firm D call. The CDR3 totals 15 residues. Germline CDR1 and CDR2: SNHLY and FYNNEI. With 3 bases removed from V and 0 bases from J, the gap between germline ends came to 9 bases. CDR3 coding DNA: TGTGCCAGCAGTGATGAGGGAGATAGCAATCAGCCCCAGCATTTT. The encoded protein is CASSDEGDSNQPQHF.

This clonotype was counted at least ten times. J is TRBJ2-7 and V is TRBV11-2, with a weak D call TRBD2 (6 bases). Looked up from germline, CDR1 is SGHAT and CDR2 is FQNNGV. This CDR3 is 17 amino acids long. The V end lost 1 base, the J end lost 5 bases, and 21 bases lay between the germline ends. The CDR3 region has the DNA TGTGCCAGCAGCTTAGGGGACCTTTGGGACGGAGGGGACGAGCAGTACTTC. It specifies CASSLGDLWDGGDEQYF.

This clonotype showed up many times. The V gene is TRBV19, the J gene TRBJ2-2, with 13 bases identical to TRBD2. After removal of 9 bases from V and 2 bases from J, the junction contained 3 bases not matched to a gene. CDR3 size: 15 residues. Germline lookup yields CDR1 LNHDA and CDR2 SQIVND (reference sequence). The CDR3, as DNA: TGTGCCAGCAGACTAGCGGGAGGAAACACCGGGGAGCTGTTTTTT. Protein sequence: CASRLAGGNTGELFF.

This clonotype was detected only a few times. The chain is built from TRBV6-2 or TRBV6-3 and TRBJ2-1, with TRBD2 matching over 10 bases. This CDR3 is 15 amino acids long. J gave up 9 bases and V 10 bases, and 15 bases lay outside the gene matches. Germline CDR1 and CDR2: MNHEY and SVGEGT. CDR3 nucleotides: TGTGCCACCAGCGTGACGGGACTAGCGCAATCTGAGCAGTTCTTC. Translating it yields CATSVTGLAQSEQFF.

Ten or more counts support this clonotype. This chain uses TRBV25-1 with TRBJ1-5; D call uncertain. V was trimmed by 0 bases and J by 7 bases, leaving 4 bases between them. Germline V gives CDR1 MGHDK, CDR2 SYGVNS. This CDR3 is 12 amino acids long. CDR3 amino acids: CASSEYGQPQHF. DNA for the CDR3: TGTGCCAGCAGTGAATATGGCCAGCCCCAGCATTTT.

This clonotype has a count of ten or more. CDR3 nucleotides: TGTGCCAGCAGTTGGGACAGGGGGCCGGATACGCAGTATTTT. Translating gives CASSWDRGPDTQYF. This sequence joins TRBV7-8 and TRBJ2-3; 12 positions match TRBD1. Germline V lookup: CDR1 SGHVS, CDR2 FQNEAQ. CDR3 length: 14 amino acids. J was trimmed by 6 bases and V by 6 bases; bases with no gene match: 4.

The sample holds many counts of this clonotype. This chain joins TRBV7-2 and TRBJ1-1, with D possibly TRBD1 on 5 matching bases. Trimming took off 4 bases at V and 1 base at J, with 10 bases between the two ends. Germline CDR1 and CDR2: SGHTA and FQGNSA. The CDR3 contains 14 residues. CDR3 sequence reads: CASSSRQTNTEAFF. The CDR3 bases are TGTGCCAGCAGCTCGAGACAGACGAACACTGAAGCTTTCTTT.

This clonotype was picked up many times. The chain carries TRBV7-2 and TRBJ2-7; perhaps TRBD1 as D (5 bases). CDR1 and CDR2 from the germline V gene are SGHTA and FQGNSA. The V end lost 5 bases, the J end lost 4 bases, and 15 bases lay between the germline ends. The CDR3 consists of 14 residues. The CDR3 loop reads CASSHRTGRYEQYF. The CDR3 DNA follows: TGTGCCAGCAGCCACCGAACAGGACGGTACGAGCAGTACTTC.

This clonotype was detected many times. V gene TRBV6-2 or TRBV6-3 combines with J gene TRBJ1-2, with 10 nucleotides matching TRBD1. Trimming removed 0 bases from V and 6 bases from J; junction bases left unmatched: 7. The CDR3 has 16 amino acids. CDR1 and CDR2 from the germline V gene are MNHEY and SVGEGT. DNA for the CDR3: TGTGCCAGCAGTTACTCACGAACGGGACAGGGGCATGGCTACACCTTC. Its translation: CASSYSRTGQGHGYTF.

This chain connects TRBV4-1 to TRBJ2-2; D is tentatively TRBD1 or TRBD2 (5 bases each). The V gene lost 5 bases and the J gene lost 1 base, with 14 bases spanning the gap. Germline-derived CDR1 and CDR2 are MGHRA and YSYEKL. This CDR3 is 16 amino acids long. The CDR3 protein is CASSVSGTRNTGELFF. The CDR3, as DNA: TGCGCCAGCAGCGTCTCCGGGACGCGGAACACCGGGGAGCTGTTTTTT.

This clonotype showed up many times. The V gene is TRBV12-3 or TRBV12-4, the J gene TRBJ1-1; D is ambiguous. Trimming took off 1 base at V and 2 bases at J, with 11 bases between the two ends. The CDR3 sequence is 15 residues long. In nucleotides, the CDR3 is TGTGCCAGCAGTTTAGAGGGCCGTTTAAACACTGAAGCTTTCTTT. Encoded protein: CASSLEGRLNTEAFF.

This clonotype was seen at least ten times. The rearrangement uses TRBV6-2 or TRBV6-3 and TRBJ1-1; D unclear. This CDR3 comprises 15 residues. V was clipped by 6 bases and J by 5 bases, with 19 bases between them. Germline V gene data show CDR1 as MNHEY and CDR2 as SVGEGT. The CDR3 loop reads CASSQRTAFWTEAFF. As DNA, the CDR3 is TGTGCCAGCAGCCAGAGGACCGCTTTTTGGACTGAAGCTTTCTTT.

The table lists this clonotype with many counts. The rearrangement links TRBV7-8 to TRBJ1-1; tentatively, D is TRBD1 (5 bases). Per germline, CDR1 SGHVS and CDR2 FQNEAQ. The germline V and J ends were trimmed by 5 bases and 1 base, with 8 bases remaining between them. The CDR3 totals 13 residues. The CDR3 here is CASSNTGNTEAFF. The CDR3 nucleotides read TGTGCCAGCAGCAACACAGGGAACACTGAAGCTTTCTTT.

This clonotype was detected ten times or more. The chain carries TRBV7-6 and TRBJ1-1; no clear D. Germline V lookup: CDR1 SGHVS, CDR2 FNYEAQ. V was clipped by 5 bases and J by 7 bases, with 17 bases between them. The CDR3 runs to 14 residues. The CDR3 reads CASSLVGGNGEAFF. The CDR3 nucleotides read TGTGCCAGCAGCCTCGTGGGTGGGAATGGTGAAGCTTTCTTT.

This clonotype was recorded many times. The chain is built from TRBV7-2 and TRBJ1-2; a possible D gene is TRBD1 (5 bases). V dropped 5 bases and J dropped 4 bases, with 11 bases sitting between them. This CDR3 comprises 13 residues. CDR1 is SGHTA, CDR2 FQGNSA, per germline. The CDR3: CASSVRGTYGYTF. CDR3 DNA: TGTGCCAGCAGCGTCCGAGGGACCTATGGCTACACCTTC.

This clonotype was observed at least ten times. The rearrangement links TRBV7-8 to TRBJ2-2, with D hard to call. Per the germline V gene, CDR1 is SGHVS and CDR2 is FQNEAQ. The V end was cut by 5 bases, the J end by 6 bases, with 13 bases between. CDR3 size: 14 residues. CDR3 protein: CASSRNRDSGELFF. For the CDR3, the DNA is TGTGCCAGCAGCCGAAATAGGGATTCCGGGGAGCTGTTTTTT.

This clonotype was observed many times. V and J are TRBV7-2 and TRBJ2-7; D may be TRBD1 (7 bases). The germline V gene has CDR1 SGHTA and CDR2 FQGNSA. Trimming removed 4 bases at V and 0 bases at J, with 16 bases between. This CDR3 contains 16 residues. CDR3 loop: CASSYPQGGISYEQYF. Here the CDR3 DNA reads TGTGCCAGCAGCTATCCCCAGGGGGGAATCTCCTACGAGCAGTACTTC.

This clonotype has ten or more counts. This chain links TRBV15 with TRBJ2-7; 7 bases match TRBD1. This CDR3 has 15 residues. The V segment lost 1 base and the J segment 0 bases; nucleotides outside the gene matches: 3. Germline V gene sequence: CDR1 LNHNV, CDR2 YYDKDF (reference sequence). The CDR3 bases are TGTGCCACCAGCAGAGTCAGGGGGAGCTCCTACGAGCAGTACTTC. Translation: CATSRVRGSSYEQYF. Using reference TRBV15 and TRBJ2-7 for the parts outside the CDR3, the full variable domain is DAMVIQNPRYQVTQFGKPVTLSCSQTLNHNVMYWYQQKSSQAPKLLFHYYDKDFNNEADTPDNFQSRRPNTSFCFLDIRSPGLGDTAMYLCATSRVRGSSYEQYFGPGTRLTVT.